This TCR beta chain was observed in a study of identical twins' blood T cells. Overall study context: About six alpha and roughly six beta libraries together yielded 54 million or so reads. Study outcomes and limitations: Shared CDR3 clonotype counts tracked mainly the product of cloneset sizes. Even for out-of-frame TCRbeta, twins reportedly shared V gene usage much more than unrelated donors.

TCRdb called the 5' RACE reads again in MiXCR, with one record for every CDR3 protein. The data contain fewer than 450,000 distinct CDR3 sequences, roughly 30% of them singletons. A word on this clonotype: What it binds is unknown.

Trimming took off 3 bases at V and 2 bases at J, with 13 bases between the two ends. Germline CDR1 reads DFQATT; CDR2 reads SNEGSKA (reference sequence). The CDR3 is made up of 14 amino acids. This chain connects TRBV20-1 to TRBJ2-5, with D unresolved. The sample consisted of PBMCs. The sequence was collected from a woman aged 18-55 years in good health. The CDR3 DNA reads TGCAGTGCTAGCGGCGGAGAGGTTCAAGAGACCCAGTACTTC. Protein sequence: CSASGGEVQETQYF.